This T cell receptor beta chain was retrieved from a study of T-cell memory formation after mild COVID-19. Study-level information: TCR clusters were mostly confined to one donor each.

This CDR3 contains 17 residues. Germline values: CDR1 SGHRS, CDR2 YFSETQ. J was trimmed by 2 bases and V by 0 bases; bases with no gene match: 7. Researchers used 5'RACE with constant-segment primers to make TCR alpha and TCR beta cDNA libraries that carry sample barcodes and UMIs. Using its own MiXCR run on the 5' RACE reads, TCRdb lists one record per CDR3 protein. Of 85,000 to 120,000 distinct CDR3 sequences listed, roughly an eighth are singletons. There are many counts of this clonotype. The antigen remains undetermined. Regarding the study as a whole: Researchers report contracting CD4+ clones mostly in CM and EM, with CD8+ clones in EMRA. The second-wave clones peaking on day 37 were not confirmed as SARS-CoV-2-specific.

The receptor was isolated from an adult woman who had mild COVID-19 (a few samples of this study predate the infection). Cell type and time point are not known. The sample taken for sequencing was PBMCs or a T cell subset sorted from them (not recorded which). The chain uses TRBV5-1 and TRBJ2-3; TRBD1 agrees at 9 bases. The CDR3 DNA follows: TGCGCCAGCAGCTTGGCCGGGGGGACAGGGATCACAGATACGCAGTATTTT. This codes for CASSLAGGTGITDTQYF.